This paragraph reports one T cell receptor (beta chain). The antigen it recognizes is unknown. No base quality values were provided; no much bigger clone lies one nucleotide off. V is pared back by 5 bases and J by 2 bases, with 6 bases lying between the germline termini. CDR1 SGHTA and CDR2 FQGNSA are derived from the germline V gene. Spanning cysteine to phenylalanine, the CDR3 consists of 13 amino acids. Just CDR3 DNA is preserved here, 39 bases in frame from base 1. Library creation used the immunoSEQ multiplex PCR assay. Alongside multiparametric flow cytometry, deep sequencing of rearranged TCR beta loci was used to profile the T cell repertoires. Here the immuneACCESS table is served through TCRdb, limited to in-frame sequences with V and J called. Missing clones are a known gap in these copies; in checked studies unresolved V genes cover under half, and the rest lacks a known reason. Within this sample are around 150,000 clones, with approximately 90% of them counted one time only. The ten largest clones take up less than 6% of the sample.

This record belongs to a study of lymphopenia after photon versus proton radiotherapy (dated by TCRdb to 2018 to 2020). A note on the overall study: In patients with gastrointestinal tumors who developed high-grade lymphopenia, the study compared the immunological effects of photon radiation therapy with those of proton radiation therapy. The cohort included 15 to 20 patients with gastrointestinal tumors who developed lymphopenia after receiving either photon or proton therapy. The goal of the study was to describe how the two radiation modalities differ in their effects on the immune system. General study outcomes and caveats: The survival association was assessed only in patients who died, and the authors presented better survival with proton therapy as a possibility rather than a demonstrated result. During treatment, patients who received proton therapy stayed relatively stable, whereas patients who received photon therapy lost naive T cells and TCR diversity and gained effector/memory populations. Across the cohort, among patients who died, a greater drop in TCR diversity after the nadir was inversely correlated with overall survival time. After the lymphocyte count nadir, oligoclonal expansion, especially of CD8+ Temra cells, was observed in photon-treated repertoires, and the drop in diversity was driven by this expansion.

The sequence joins TRBV7-2 to TRBJ2-2; no D gene can be assigned with confidence. This sample comprised peripheral blood, obtained from a patient treated with photon-based radiotherapy. The origin of this receptor is a man aged 50 to 60 with gastric cancer. The DNA sequence is given as TGTGCCAGCAGCCGCTCAAACACCGGGGAGCTGTTTTTT. Its translation is CASSRSNTGELFF.